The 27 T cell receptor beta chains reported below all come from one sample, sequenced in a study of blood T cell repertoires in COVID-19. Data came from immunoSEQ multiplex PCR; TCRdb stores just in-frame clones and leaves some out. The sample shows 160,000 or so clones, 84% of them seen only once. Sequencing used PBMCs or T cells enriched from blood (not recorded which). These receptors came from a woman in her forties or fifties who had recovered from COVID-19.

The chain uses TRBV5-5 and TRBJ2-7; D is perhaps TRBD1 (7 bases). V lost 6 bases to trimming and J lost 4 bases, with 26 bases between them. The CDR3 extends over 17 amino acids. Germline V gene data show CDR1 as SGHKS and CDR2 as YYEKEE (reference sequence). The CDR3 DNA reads TGTGCCAGCATTCCGGGCGGTTGGGCAGGGGGGAAATACGAGCAGTACTTC. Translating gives CASIPGGWAGGKYEQYF.

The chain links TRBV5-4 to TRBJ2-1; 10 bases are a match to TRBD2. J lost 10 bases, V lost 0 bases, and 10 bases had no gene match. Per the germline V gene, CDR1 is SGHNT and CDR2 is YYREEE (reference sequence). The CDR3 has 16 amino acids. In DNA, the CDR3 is TGTGCCAGCAGCTTGGACCAGCGGGAGGGATCGCGGGAGCAGTTCTTC. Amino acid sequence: CASSLDQREGSREQFF.

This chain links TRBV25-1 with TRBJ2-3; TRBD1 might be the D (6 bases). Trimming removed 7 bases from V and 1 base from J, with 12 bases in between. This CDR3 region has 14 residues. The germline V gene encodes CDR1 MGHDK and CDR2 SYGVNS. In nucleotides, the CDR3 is TGTGCCAGCAACCAGGACAGCGGCACAGATACGCAGTATTTT. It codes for CASNQDSGTDTQYF.

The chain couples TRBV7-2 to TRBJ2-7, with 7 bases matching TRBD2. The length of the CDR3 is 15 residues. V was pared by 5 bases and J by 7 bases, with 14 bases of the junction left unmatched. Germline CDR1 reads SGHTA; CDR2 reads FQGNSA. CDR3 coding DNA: TGTGCCAGCAGCCCGGGCACAGCGGGGCCGGGGGAGCAGTACTTC. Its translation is CASSPGTAGPGEQYF.

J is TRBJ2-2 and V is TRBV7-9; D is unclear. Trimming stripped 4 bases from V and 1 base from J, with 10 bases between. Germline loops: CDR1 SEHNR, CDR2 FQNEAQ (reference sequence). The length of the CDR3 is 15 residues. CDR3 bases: TGTGCCAGCAGCTCCCTTCAGCGGAACACCGGGGAGCTGTTTTTT. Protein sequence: CASSSLQRNTGELFF.

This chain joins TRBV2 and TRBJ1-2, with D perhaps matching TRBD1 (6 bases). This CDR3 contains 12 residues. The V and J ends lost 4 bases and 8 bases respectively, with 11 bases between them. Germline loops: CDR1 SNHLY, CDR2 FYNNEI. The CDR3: CASSGPDRGYTF. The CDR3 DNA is TGTGCCAGCAGTGGTCCGGACAGAGGCTACACCTTC.

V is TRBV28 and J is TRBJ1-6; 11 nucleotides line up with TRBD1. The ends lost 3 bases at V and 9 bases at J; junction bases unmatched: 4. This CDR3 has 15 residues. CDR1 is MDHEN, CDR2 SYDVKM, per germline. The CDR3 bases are TGTGCCAGCAGTTTCGGTGGGACAGGGGGTTCACCCCTCCACTTT. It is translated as CASSFGGTGGSPLHF.

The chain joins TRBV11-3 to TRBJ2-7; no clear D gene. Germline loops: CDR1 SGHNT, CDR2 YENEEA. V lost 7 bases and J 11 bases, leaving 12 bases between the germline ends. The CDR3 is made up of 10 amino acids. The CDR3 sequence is CASNPLEKYF. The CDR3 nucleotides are TGTGCCAGCAACCCCTTAGAAAAGTACTTC.

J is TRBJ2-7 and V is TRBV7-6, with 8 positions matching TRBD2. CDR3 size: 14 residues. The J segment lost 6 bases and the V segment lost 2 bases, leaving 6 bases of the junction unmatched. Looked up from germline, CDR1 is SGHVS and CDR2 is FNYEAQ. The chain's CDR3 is CASSLTSGSAEQYF. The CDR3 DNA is TGTGCCAGCAGCTTAACCAGCGGGAGCGCCGAGCAGTACTTC.

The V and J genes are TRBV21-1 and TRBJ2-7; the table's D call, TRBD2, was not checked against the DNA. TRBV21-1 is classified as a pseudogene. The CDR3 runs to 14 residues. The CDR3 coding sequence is TGTGCCAGCAGGTTGACTAGACCGTTCTACGAGCAGTACTTC. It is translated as CASRLTRPFYEQYF.

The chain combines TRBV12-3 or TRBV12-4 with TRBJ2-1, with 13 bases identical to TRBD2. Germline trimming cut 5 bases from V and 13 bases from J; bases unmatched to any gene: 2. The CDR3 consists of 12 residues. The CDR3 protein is CASSGLAGVQFF. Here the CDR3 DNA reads TGTGCCAGCAGTGGACTAGCGGGAGTCCAGTTCTTC.

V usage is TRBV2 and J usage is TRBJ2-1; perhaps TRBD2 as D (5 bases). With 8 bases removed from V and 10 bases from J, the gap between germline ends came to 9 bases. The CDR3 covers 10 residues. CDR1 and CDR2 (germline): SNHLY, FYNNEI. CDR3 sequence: CASGEREQFF. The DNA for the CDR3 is TGTGCCAGCGGCGAGCGGGAGCAGTTCTTC.

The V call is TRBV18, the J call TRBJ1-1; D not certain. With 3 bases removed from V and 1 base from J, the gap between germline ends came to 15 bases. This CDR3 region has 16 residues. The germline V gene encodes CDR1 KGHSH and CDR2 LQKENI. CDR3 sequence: CASSPRGDFGNTEAFF. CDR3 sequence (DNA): TGTGCCAGCTCACCGAGAGGAGATTTTGGGAACACTGAAGCTTTCTTT.

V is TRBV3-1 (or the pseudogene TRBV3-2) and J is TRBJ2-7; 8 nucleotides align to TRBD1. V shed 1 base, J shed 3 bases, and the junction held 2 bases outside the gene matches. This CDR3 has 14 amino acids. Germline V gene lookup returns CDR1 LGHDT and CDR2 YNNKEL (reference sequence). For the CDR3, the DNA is TGTGCCAGCAGCCAAGGGACAGGGAACTACGAGCAGTACTTC. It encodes CASSQGTGNYEQYF.

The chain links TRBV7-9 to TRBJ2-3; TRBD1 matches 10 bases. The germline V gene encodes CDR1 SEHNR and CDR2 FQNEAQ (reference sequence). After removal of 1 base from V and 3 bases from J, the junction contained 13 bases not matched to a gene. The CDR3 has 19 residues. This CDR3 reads CASSLGIPTGGAVTDTQYF. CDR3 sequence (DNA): TGTGCCAGCAGCTTAGGTATCCCGACAGGGGGCGCGGTGACAGATACGCAGTATTTT.

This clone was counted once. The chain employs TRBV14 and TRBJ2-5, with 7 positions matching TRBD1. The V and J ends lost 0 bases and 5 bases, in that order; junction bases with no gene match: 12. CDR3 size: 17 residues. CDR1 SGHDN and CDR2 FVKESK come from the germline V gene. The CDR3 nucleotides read TGTGCCAGCAGCCAAGATCCCTCCCTGACAGGGCTGGAGACCCAGTACTTC. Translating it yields CASSQDPSLTGLETQYF.

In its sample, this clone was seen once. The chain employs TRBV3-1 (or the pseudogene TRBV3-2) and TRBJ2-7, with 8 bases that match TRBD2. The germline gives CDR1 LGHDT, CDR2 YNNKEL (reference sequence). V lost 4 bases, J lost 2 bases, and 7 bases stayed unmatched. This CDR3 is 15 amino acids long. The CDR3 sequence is CASSRTSGSTYEQYF. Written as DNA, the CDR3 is TGTGCCAGCAGCCGTACTAGCGGAAGTACCTACGAGCAGTACTTC.

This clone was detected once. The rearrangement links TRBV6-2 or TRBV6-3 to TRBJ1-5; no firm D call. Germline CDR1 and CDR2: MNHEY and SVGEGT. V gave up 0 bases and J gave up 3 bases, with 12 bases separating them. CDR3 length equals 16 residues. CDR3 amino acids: CASSYSRGMNNQPQHF. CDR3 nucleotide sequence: TGTGCCAGCAGTTACTCGCGGGGAATGAACAATCAGCCCCAGCATTTT.

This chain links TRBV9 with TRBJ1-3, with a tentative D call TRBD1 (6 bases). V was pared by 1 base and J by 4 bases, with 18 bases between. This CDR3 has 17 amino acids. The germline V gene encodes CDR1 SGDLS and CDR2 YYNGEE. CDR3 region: CASSVRQDGFSGNTIYF. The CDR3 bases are TGTGCCAGCAGCGTACGACAGGACGGTTTCTCGGGAAACACCATATATTTT.

CDR3 nucleotide sequence: TGTGCCAGTAAGACCGGGCCGACAGGAGGCTATGGCTACACCTTC. Translating it yields CASKTGPTGGYGYTF. The chain links TRBV19 to TRBJ1-2, with TRBD1 as a possible D gene (6 bases). This CDR3 is 15 amino acids long. From germline, CDR1 is LNHDA and CDR2 SQIVND (reference sequence). The V gene lost 7 bases and the J gene lost 4 bases, with 19 bases spanning the gap.

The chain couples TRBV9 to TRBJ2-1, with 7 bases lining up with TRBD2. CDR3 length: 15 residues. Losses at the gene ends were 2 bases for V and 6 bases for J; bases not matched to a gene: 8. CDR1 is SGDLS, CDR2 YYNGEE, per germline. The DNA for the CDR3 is TGTGCCAGCAGCGTGGGAGCGGGCGGGGGCAATGAGCAGTTCTTC. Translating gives CASSVGAGGGNEQFF.

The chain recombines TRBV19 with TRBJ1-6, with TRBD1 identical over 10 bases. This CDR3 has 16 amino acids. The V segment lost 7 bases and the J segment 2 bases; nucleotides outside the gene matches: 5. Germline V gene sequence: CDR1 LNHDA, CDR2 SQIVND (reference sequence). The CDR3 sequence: CASKGDRGAYNSPLHF. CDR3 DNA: TGTGCCAGTAAGGGGGACAGGGGCGCCTATAATTCACCCCTCCACTTT.

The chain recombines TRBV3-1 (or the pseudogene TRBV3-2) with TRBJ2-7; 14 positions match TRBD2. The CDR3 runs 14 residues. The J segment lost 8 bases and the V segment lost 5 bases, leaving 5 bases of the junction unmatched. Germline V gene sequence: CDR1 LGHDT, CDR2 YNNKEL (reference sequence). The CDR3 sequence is CASSAGLAGDKQYF. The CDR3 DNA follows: TGTGCCAGCAGCGCGGGACTAGCGGGAGACAAGCAGTACTTC.

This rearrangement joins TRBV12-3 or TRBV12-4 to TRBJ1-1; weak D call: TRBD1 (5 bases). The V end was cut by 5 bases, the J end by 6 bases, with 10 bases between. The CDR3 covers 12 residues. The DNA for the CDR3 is TGTGCCAGCAGTCCAGGGTTCTCTGAAGCTTTCTTT. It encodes CASSPGFSEAFF.

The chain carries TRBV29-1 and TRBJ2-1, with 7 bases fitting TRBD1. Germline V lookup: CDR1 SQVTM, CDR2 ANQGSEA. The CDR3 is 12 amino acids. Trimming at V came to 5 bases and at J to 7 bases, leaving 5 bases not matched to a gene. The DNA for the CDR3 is TGCAGCGTTACGGGACAGCGGAATGAGCAGTTCTTC. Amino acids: CSVTGQRNEQFF.

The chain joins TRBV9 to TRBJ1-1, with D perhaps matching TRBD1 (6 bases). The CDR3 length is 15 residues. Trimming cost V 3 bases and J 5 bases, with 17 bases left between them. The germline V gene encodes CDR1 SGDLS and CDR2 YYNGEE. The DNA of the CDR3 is TGTGCCAGCAGCGCCGAGGGGGGGAAGCAAACTGAAGCTTTCTTT. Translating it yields CASSAEGGKQTEAFF.

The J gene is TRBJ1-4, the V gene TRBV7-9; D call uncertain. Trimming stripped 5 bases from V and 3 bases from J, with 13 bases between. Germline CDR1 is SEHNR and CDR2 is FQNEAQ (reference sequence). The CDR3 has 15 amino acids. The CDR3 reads CASSRGQAPNEKLFF. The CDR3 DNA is TGTGCCAGCAGCCGAGGGCAGGCACCTAATGAAAAACTGTTTTTT.